These 8 T cell receptor beta chains came from one sample sequenced in a study of OX40 agonist ivuxolimab in advanced cancers. Generated by immunoSEQ multiplex PCR, the TCRdb table keeps only in-frame clones and is missing some. The table includes roughly 130,000 clones, 90% to 95% detected once. The sample here was CD4+ or CD8+ T cells sorted from blood, taken in a trial of the OX40 agonist ivuxolimab. All receptors come from an adult with an advanced solid tumor such as melanoma, head and neck, liver or kidney cancer.

The chain combines TRBV7-2 with TRBJ1-2; a weak D match, TRBD1 (5 bases). CDR1 and CDR2 (germline): SGHTA, FQGNSA. The CDR3 has 12 amino acids. Trimming shortened V by 3 bases and J by 8 bases, and 10 bases separated the two germline ends. The CDR3 region is CASSFGAYGYTF. The CDR3 nucleotides read TGTGCCAGCAGCTTTGGGGCCTACGGCTACACCTTC.

The gene calls are TRBV15 and TRBJ1-1, with D unclear. V was clipped by 0 bases and J by 5 bases, with 7 bases between them. Germline V lookup: CDR1 LNHNV, CDR2 YYDKDF (reference sequence). This CDR3 has 13 amino acids. The CDR3 sequence: CATSRDRGTEAFF. DNA for the CDR3: TGTGCCACCAGCAGAGATAGAGGGACTGAAGCTTTCTTT.

The chain is built from TRBV27 and TRBJ1-2; D might be TRBD1 (5 bases). The CDR3 totals 13 residues. The germline CDR1 and CDR2 sequences are MNHEY and SMNVEV (reference sequence). Trimming removed 6 bases from V and 4 bases from J, with 12 bases in between. The chain's CDR3 is CASRTGRTYGYTF. CDR3 in DNA: TGTGCCAGCAGAACGGGGCGCACCTATGGCTACACCTTC.

V is TRBV21-1 and J is TRBJ1-1. TRBV21-1 is assigned pseudogene status. The CDR3 is 15 residues long. CDR3 protein: CASSKAKRRLSVAFF. In nucleotides, the CDR3 is TGTGCCAGCAGCAAAGCTAAGAGGCGACTATCGGTAGCTTTCTTT.

The V and J genes are TRBV11-3 and TRBJ2-7, with 10 nucleotides matching TRBD1. CDR1 is SGHNT, CDR2 YENEEA, per germline. The length of the CDR3 is 15 residues. The junction had 6 bases not matched to a gene; V was cut back by 0 bases and J by 7 bases. This chain's CDR3 is CASSLDGQGVREQYF. Here the CDR3 DNA reads TGTGCCAGCAGCTTAGACGGACAGGGGGTGAGGGAGCAGTACTTC.

The V gene is TRBV6-5, the J gene TRBJ2-3; D perhaps matches TRBD1 (6 bases). This CDR3 has 16 residues. Germline CDR1 is MNHEY and CDR2 is SVGAGI. V lost 2 bases to trimming and J lost 4 bases, with 16 bases between them. The CDR3: CASSYHPTGQADTQYF. The CDR3 DNA reads TGTGCCAGCAGTTACCACCCGACAGGACAAGCAGATACGCAGTATTTT.

This clone was seen only once. The chain combines TRBV19 with TRBJ2-2; TRBD1 agrees at 9 bases. Germline CDR1 reads LNHDA; CDR2 reads SQIVND (reference sequence). Losses at the gene ends were 1 base for V and 3 bases for J; bases not matched to a gene: 3. This CDR3 comprises 16 residues. DNA of the CDR3: TGTGCCAGTAGTATAGGTTGGGACAGGGACACCGGGGAGCTGTTTTTT. It translates to CASSIGWDRDTGELFF.

The chain recombines TRBV7-2 with TRBJ2-2; TRBD2 aligns across 10 bases. V shed 5 bases, J shed 2 bases, and the junction held 5 bases outside the gene matches. Germline CDR1 reads SGHTA; CDR2 reads FQGNSA. The CDR3 has 16 residues. CDR3 sequence: CASSILAGLNTGELFF. CDR3 sequence (DNA): TGTGCCAGCAGCATACTAGCGGGGCTTAACACCGGGGAGCTGTTTTTT.